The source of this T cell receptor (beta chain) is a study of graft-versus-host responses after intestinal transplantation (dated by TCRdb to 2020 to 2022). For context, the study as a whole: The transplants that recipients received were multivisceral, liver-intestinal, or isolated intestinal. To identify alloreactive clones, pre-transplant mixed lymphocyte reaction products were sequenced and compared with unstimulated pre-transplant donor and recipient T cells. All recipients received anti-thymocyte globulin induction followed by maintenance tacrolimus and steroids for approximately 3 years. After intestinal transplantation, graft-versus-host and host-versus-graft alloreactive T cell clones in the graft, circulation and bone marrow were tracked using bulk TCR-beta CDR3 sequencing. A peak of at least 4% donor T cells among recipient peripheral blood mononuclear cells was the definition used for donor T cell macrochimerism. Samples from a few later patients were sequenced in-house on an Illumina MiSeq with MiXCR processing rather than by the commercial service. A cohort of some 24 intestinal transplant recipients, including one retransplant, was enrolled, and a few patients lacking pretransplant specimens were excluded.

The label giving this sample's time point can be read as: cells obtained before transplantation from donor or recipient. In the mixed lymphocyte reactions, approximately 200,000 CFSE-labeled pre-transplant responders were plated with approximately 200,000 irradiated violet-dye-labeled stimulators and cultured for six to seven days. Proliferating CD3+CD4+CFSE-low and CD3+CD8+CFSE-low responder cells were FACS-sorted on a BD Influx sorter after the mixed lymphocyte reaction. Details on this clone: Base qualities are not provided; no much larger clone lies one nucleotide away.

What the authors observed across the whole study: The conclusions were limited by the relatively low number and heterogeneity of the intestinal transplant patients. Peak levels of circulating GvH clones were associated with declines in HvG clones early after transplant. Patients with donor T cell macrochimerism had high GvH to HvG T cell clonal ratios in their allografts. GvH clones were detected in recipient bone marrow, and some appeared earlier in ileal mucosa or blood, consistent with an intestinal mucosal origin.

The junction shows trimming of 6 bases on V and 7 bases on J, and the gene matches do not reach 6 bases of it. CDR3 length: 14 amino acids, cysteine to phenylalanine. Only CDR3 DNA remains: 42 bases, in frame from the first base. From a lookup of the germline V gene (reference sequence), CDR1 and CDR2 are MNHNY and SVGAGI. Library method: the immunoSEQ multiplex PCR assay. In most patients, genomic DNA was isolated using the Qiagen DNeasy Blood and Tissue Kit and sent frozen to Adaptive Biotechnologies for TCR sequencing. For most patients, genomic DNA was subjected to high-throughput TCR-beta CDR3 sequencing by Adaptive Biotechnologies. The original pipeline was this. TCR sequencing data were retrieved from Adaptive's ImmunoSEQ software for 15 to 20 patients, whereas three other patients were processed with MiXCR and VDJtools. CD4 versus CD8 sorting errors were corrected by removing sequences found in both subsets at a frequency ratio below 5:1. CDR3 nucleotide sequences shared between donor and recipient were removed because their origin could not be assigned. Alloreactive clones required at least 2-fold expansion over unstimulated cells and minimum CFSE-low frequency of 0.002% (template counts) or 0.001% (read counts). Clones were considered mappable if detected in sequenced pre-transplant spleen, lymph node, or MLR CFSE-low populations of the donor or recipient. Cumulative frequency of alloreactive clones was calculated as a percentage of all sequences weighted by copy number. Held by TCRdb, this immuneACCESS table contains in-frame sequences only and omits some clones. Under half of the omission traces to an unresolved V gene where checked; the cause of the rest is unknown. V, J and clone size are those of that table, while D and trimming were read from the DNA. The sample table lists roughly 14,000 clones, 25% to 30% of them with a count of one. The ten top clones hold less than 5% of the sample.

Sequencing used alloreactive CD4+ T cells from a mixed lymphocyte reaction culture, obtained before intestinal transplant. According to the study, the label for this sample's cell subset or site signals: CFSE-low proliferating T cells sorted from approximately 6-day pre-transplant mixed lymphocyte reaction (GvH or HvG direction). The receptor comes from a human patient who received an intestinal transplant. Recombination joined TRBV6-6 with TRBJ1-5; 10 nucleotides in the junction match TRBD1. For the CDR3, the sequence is CASSRDRGSQPQHF. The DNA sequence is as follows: TGTGCCAGCAGCCGGGACAGGGGTAGCCAGCCCCAGCATTTT.